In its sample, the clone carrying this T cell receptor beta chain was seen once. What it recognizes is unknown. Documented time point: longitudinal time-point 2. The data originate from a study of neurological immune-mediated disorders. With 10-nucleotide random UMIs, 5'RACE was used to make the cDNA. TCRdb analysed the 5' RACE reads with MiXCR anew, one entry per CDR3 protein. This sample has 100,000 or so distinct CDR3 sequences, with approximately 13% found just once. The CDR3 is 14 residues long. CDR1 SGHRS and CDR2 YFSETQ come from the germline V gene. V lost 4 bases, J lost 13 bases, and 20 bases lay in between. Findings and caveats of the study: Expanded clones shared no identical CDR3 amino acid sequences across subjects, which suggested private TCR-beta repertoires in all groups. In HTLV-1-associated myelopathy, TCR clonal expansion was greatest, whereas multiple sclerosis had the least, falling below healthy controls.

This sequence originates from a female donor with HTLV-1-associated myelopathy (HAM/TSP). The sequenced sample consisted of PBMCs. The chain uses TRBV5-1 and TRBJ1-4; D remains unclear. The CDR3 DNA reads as TGCGCCAGCAGCAAGAGAGACGGCGAGGAGAGACTGTTTTTT. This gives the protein CASSKRDGEERLFF.